This T cell receptor beta chain was sequenced for a study of siplizumab effects on memory and regulatory T cells. Profiled with immunoSEQ multiplex PCR; TCRdb holds only in-frame clones, not every one. Here the sample spans about 100,000 clones, about 95% being singletons. Regarding this clone: The target antigen is unknown.

The study, taken as a whole, reports: Unstimulated subsets captured only a minor fraction of alloreactive clones.

CDR3 length equals 15 residues. Germline assignment: CDR1 LNHDA and CDR2 SQIVND (reference sequence). V lost 4 bases to trimming and J lost 5 bases; unmatched junction nucleotides: 10. The sequenced sample was non-Treg CD4+ T cells sorted from blood. This clonotype was sampled from a human donor in good health. This chain links TRBV19 with TRBJ1-1, with TRBD1 identical over 7 bases. The CDR3: CASSTRQGLTTEAFF. The CDR3 region has the DNA TGTGCCAGTAGTACAAGACAGGGCCTAACGACTGAAGCTTTCTTT.